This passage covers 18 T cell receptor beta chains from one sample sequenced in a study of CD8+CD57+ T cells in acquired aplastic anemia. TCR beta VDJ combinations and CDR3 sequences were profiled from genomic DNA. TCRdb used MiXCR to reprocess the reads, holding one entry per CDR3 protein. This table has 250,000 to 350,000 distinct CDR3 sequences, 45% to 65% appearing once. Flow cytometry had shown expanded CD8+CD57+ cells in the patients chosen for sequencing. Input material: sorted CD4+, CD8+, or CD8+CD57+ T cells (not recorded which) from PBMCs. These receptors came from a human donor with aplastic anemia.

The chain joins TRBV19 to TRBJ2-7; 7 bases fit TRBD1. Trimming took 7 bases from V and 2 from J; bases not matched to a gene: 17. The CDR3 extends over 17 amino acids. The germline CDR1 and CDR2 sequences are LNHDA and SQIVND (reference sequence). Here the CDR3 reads CASKGARVGHPTYEQYF. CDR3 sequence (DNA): TGTGCCAGTAAGGGGGCACGCGTAGGACACCCAACCTACGAGCAGTACTTC.

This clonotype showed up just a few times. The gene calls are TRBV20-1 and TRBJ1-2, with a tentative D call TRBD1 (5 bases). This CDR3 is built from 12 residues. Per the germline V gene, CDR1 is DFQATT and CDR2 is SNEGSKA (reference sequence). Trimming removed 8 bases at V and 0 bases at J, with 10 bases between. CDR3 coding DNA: TGCAGTACAGCGGGACCTAACTATGGCTACACCTTC. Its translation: CSTAGPNYGYTF.

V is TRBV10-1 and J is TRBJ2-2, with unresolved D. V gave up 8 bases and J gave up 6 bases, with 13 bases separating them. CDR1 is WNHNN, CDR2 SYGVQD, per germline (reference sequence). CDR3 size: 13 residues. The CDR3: CASSLTDAGELFF. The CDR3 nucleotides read TGCGCCAGCTCTCTGACGGACGCCGGGGAGCTGTTTTTT.

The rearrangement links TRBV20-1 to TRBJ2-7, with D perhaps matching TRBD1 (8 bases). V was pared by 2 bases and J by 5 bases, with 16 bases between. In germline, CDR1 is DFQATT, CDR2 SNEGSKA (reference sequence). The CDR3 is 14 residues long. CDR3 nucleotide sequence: TGCAGTGCTAGACCCCTAACAGGGGGGGACGAGCAGTACTTC. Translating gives CSARPLTGGDEQYF.

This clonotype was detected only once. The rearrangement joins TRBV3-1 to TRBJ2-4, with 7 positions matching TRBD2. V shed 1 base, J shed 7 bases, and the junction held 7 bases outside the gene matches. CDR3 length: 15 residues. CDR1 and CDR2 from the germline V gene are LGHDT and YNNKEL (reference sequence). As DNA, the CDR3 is TGTGCCAGCAGCCAAGGATGGACTAGTGAGAACATTCAGTACTTC. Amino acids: CASSQGWTSENIQYF.

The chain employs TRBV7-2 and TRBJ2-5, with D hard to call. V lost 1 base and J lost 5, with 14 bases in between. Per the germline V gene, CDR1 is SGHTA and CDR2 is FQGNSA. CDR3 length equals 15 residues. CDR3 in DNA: TGTGCCAGCAGCTTAGGAGGCCAGAAATGGGAGACCCAGTACTTC. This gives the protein CASSLGGQKWETQYF.

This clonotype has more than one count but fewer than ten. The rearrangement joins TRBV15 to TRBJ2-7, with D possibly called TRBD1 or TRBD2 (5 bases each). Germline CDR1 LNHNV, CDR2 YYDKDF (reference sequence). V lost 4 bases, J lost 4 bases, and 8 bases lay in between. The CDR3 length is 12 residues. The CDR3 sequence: CATSTRGYEQYF. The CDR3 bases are TGTGCCACCAGCACGAGGGGTTACGAGCAGTACTTC.

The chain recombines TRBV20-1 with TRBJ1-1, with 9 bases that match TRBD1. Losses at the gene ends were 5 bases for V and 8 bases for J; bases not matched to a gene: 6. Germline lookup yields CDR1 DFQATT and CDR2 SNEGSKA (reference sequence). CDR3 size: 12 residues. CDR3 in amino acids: CSAPGQGMEAFF. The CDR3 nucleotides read TGCAGTGCTCCGGGACAGGGAATGGAAGCTTTCTTT.

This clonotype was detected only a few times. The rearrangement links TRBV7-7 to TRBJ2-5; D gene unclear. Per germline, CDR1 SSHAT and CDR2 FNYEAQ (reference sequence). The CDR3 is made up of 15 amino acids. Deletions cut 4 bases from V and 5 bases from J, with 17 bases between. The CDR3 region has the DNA TGTGCCAGCAGCTCCCACGAAGGTTTGTCTGAGACCCAGTACTTC. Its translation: CASSSHEGLSETQYF.

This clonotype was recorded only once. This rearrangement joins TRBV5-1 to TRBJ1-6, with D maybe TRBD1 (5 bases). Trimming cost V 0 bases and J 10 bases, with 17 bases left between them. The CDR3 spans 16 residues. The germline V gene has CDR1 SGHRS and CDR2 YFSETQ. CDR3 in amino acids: CASSLAVGVGESPLHF. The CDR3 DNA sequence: TGCGCCAGCAGCTTGGCCGTAGGAGTGGGGGAATCACCCCTCCACTTT.

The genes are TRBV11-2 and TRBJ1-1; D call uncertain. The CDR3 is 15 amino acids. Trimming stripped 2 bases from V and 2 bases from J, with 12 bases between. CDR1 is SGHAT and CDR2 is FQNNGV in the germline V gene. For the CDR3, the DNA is TGTGCCAGCAGCTTAAATGCAGACCCCAACACTGAAGCTTTCTTT. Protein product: CASSLNADPNTEAFF. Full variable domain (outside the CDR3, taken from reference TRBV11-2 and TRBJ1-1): EAGVAQSPRYKIIEKRQSVAFWCNPISGHATLYWYQQILGQGPKLLIQFQNNGVVDDSQLPKDRFSAERLKGVDSTLKIQPAKLEDSAVYLCASSLNADPNTEAFFGQGTRLTVV.

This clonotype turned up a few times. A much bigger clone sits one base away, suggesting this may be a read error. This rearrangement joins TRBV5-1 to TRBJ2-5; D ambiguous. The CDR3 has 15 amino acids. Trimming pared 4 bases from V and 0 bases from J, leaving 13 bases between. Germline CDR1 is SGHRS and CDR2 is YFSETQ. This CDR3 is CASSNGRVYQETQYF. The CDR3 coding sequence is TGCGCCAGCAGCAATGGACGGGTGTACCAAGAGACCCAGTACTTC.

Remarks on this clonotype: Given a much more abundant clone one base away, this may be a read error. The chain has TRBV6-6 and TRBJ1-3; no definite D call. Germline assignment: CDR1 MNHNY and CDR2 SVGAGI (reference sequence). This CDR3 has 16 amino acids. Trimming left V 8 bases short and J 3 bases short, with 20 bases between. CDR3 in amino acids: CASRTEAGTVGNTIYF. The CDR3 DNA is TGTGCCAGCCGAACCGAGGCAGGCACGGTTGGAAACACCATATATTTT.

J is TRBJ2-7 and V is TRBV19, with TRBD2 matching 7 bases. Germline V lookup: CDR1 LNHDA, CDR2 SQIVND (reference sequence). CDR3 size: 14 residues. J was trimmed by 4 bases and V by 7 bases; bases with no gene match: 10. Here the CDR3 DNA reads TGTGCCAGTACTGAACGCGGGGGTCTGTACGAGCAGTACTTC. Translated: CASTERGGLYEQYF.

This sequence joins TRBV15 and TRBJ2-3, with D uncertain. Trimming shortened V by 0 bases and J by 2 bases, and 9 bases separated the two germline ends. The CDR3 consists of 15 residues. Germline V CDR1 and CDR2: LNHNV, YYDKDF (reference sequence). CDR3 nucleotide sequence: TGTGCCACCAGCAGAGATCGGGTTCACACAGATACGCAGTATTTT. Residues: CATSRDRVHTDTQYF.

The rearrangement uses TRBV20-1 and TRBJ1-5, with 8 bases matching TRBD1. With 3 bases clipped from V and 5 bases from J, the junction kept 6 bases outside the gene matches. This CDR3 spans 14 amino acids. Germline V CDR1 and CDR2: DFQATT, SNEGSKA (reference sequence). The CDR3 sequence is CSASSRGRDQPQHF. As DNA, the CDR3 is TGCAGTGCTAGTAGCAGGGGGCGCGATCAGCCCCAGCATTTT.

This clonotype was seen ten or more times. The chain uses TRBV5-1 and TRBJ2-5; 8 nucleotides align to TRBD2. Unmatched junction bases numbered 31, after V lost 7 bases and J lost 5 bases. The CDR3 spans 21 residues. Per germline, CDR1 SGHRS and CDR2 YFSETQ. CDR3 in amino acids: CASSGSGARGALGGSLETQYF. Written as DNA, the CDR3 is TGCGCCAGCTCAGGCTCCGGGGCGCGGGGGGCCTTAGGGGGAAGTTTGGAGACCCAGTACTTC.

DNA for the CDR3: TGCAGCGTAGCCCCGACAGGGGCCTACGAGCAGTACTTC. Translation: CSVAPTGAYEQYF. The chain is built from TRBV29-1 and TRBJ2-7; TRBD1 matches 8 bases. V shed 6 bases, J shed 2 bases, and the junction held 6 bases outside the gene matches. The V gene's germline CDR1 is SQVTM and CDR2 ANQGSEA. The CDR3 has 13 residues.